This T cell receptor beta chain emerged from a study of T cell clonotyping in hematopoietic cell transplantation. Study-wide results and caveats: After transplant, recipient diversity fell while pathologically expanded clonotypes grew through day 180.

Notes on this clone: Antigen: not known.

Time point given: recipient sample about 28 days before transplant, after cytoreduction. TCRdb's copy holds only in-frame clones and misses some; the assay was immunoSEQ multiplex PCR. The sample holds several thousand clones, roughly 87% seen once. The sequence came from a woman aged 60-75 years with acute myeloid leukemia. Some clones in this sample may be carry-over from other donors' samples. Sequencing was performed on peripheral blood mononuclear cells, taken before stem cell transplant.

The CDR3, as DNA: TGTGCCAGCGGCCGTTCTAATGAAAAACTGTTTTTT. Translated: CASGRSNEKLFF. The gene calls are TRBV28 and TRBJ1-4; D is ambiguous. CDR3 length equals 12 residues. V lost 8 bases and J 3 bases, leaving 7 bases between the germline ends. Germline V CDR1 and CDR2: MDHEN, SYDVKM.